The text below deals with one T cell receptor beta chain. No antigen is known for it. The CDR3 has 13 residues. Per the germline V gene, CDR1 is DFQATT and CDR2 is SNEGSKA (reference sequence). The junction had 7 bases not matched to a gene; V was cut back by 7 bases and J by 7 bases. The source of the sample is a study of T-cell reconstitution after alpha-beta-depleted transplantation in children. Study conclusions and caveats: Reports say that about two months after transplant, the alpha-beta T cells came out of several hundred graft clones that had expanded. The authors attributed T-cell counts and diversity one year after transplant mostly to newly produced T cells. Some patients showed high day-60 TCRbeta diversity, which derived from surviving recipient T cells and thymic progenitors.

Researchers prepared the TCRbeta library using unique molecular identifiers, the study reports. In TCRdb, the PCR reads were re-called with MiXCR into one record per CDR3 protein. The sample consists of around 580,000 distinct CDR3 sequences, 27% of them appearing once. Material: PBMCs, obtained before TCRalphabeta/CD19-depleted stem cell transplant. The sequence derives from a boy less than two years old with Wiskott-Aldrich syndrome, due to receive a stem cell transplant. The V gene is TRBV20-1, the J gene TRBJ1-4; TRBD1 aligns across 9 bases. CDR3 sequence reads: CSVPDRGLEKLFF. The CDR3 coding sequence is TGCAGTGTCCCGGACAGGGGACTTGAAAAACTGTTTTTT.